The rows below give T cell receptor beta chains drawn from one sample of a study of post-analysis software for immune sequencing data. TCRdb recomputed calls from the PCR reads with MiXCR, one row per CDR3 protein. The table records some 890,000 distinct CDR3 sequences, around 53% of them present only once. The material sequenced was blood. The origin of the receptors is a girl between 10 and 17 years old with multiple sclerosis. Both conserved end residues are part of each CDR3. The D gene is left open where the match is weak. Not all rows give a size; the values are once, few, many and, for expanded clones, a class.

clone_size	d_call	v_call	j_call	cdr3_nt	cdr3_aa
few	NA	TRBV6-2/TRBV6-3	TRBJ2-7	TGTGCCAGCAGGACTAGGACCGAGCAGTACTTC	CASRTRTEQYF
NA	NA	TRBV5-1	TRBJ1-2	TGCGCCAGCAGCCCCTCCAGGGTCGATGGCTACACCTTC	CASSPSRVDGYTF
few	NA	TRBV12-3/TRBV12-4	TRBJ2-7	TGTGCCAGCACCCTGTCGGACTCCTTTCAGTACTTC	CASTLSDSFQYF
NA	NA	TRBV4-2	TRBJ2-7	TGTGCCAGCAGCTCAGGCGTGGGGGGAGTCTACGAGCAGTACTTC	CASSSGVGGVYEQYF
few	TRBD2	TRBV20-1	TRBJ2-3	TGCAGTGCTAGAGATCTGACTTGGGCTAGCGGGGGAACTTCTAGCACAGATACGCAGTATTTT	CSARDLTWASGGTSSTDTQYF
NA	TRBD1	TRBV5-1	TRBJ2-6	TGCGCCAGCAGCTCTGGTGCAGGGGGAACCTCTGGGGCCAACGTCCTGACTTTC	CASSSGAGGTSGANVLTF
few	NA	TRBV7-6	TRBJ2-1	TGTGCCAGCAGCTCGGCGTCTAGGGATGCTGAGCAGTTCTTC	CASSSASRDAEQFF
once	NA	TRBV7-3	TRBJ2-6	TGTGCCAGCAGCTTATGGTTTCGAGGGGCTGGGGCCAACGTCCTGACTTTC	CASSLWFRGAGANVLTF
few	NA	TRBV7-3	TRBJ1-2	TGTGCCAGCAGCTTAATGGCAGGCCGCCTTAACTATGGCTACACCTTC	CASSLMAGRLNYGYTF
NA	NA	TRBV25-1	TRBJ1-1	TGTGCCAGCAGTCCGTACCAGGGAAGAGGTGGTGAAGCTTTCTTT	CASSPYQGRGGEAFF
NA	NA	TRBV7-3	TRBJ2-1	TGTGCCAGCAGCTTAACGGGGTTAGCCTCCTACAATGAGCAGTTCTTC	CASSLTGLASYNEQFF
few	TRBD2	TRBV2	TRBJ2-3	TGTGCCAGCACCTCGTTAGCGGGGGACACAGATACGCAGTATTTT	CASTSLAGDTDTQYF
NA	TRBD1	TRBV20-1	TRBJ2-1	TGCAGTGCTAGAGCCGGGACAGGGCCCCGAAATGAGCAGTTCTTC	CSARAGTGPRNEQFF
NA	NA	TRBV30	TRBJ2-7	TGTGCCTGGAGTGTATCAAGCGCCGTTTCGGGGGAGCAGTACTTC	CAWSVSSAVSGEQYF
NA	NA	TRBV4-1	TRBJ1-5	TGCGCCAGCAGCCAAGATGAGGATCAGCCCCAGCATTTT	CASSQDEDQPQHF
NA	NA	TRBV29-1	TRBJ1-1	TGCAGCGTTGGACATACGAACACTGAAGCTTTCTTT	CSVGHTNTEAFF
NA	TRBD1	TRBV4-2	TRBJ2-1	TGTGCCAGCAGCCAAGAATCAGGGACAGGGGGCATGAATGAGCAGTTCTTC	CASSQESGTGGMNEQFF
NA	NA	TRBV12-3/TRBV12-4	TRBJ1-5	TGTGCCAGCAGTCCCCCCCACGGGGGAAGCAATCAGCCCCAGCATTTT	CASSPPHGGSNQPQHF
NA	TRBD2	TRBV6-4	TRBJ2-3	TGTGCCAGCAGTGACTCGGCGGGAGGAAGGGGAGATACGCAGTATTTT	CASSDSAGGRGDTQYF
NA	TRBD1	TRBV10-1	TRBJ2-1	TGCGCCGGCAGTGCCGACAGGGGCGTTGAGCAGTTCTTC	CAGSADRGVEQFF
NA	TRBD1	TRBV6-1	TRBJ1-1	TGTGCCAGCAGTACCCGGAGGACAGGGGGCCTGAGGAACACTGAAGCTTTCTTT	CASSTRRTGGLRNTEAFF
NA	TRBD1	TRBV2	TRBJ2-1	TGTGCCAGCAGCTTAAACAGGGGCGAGCAGTTCTTC	CASSLNRGEQFF
NA	NA	TRBV5-1	TRBJ2-1	TGCGCCAGCAGCTTGTCCCAGTCCTACAATGAGCAGTTCTTC	CASSLSQSYNEQFF
NA	TRBD2	TRBV12-3/TRBV12-4	TRBJ2-1	TGTGCCAGCAGTCCCCGTCCCTTACTAGCGGAGCAGTTCTTC	CASSPRPLLAEQFF
NA	TRBD2	TRBV29-1	TRBJ2-7	TGCAGCGTTGCCCTAAGACTAGCGGGAGGTGGCGAGCAGTACTTC	CSVALRLAGGGEQYF
NA	NA	TRBV5-1	TRBJ2-5	TGCGCCAGCAGCCGAAGTAGCGCCTCCCAAGAGACCCAGTACTTC	CASSRSSASQETQYF
NA	NA	TRBV7-8	TRBJ2-7	TGTGCCAGCAGCTTAGAGTGGGGTGCCTACGAGCAGTACTTC	CASSLEWGAYEQYF
NA	TRBD1	TRBV5-1	TRBJ2-1	TGCGCCAGCAGCTTGGCGGGACAGGGGCTTGACAATGAGCAGTTCTTC	CASSLAGQGLDNEQFF
NA	TRBD1	TRBV4-2	TRBJ1-2	TGTGCCAGCAGCCATCCCAGACAGGGGCAAAGTTATGGCTACACCTTC	CASSHPRQGQSYGYTF
NA	NA	TRBV7-9	TRBJ1-1	TGTGCCAGCAGCCGACCAGGGTTCTCTGAAGCTTTCTTT	CASSRPGFSEAFF
NA	NA	TRBV6-6	TRBJ2-3	TGTGCCAGCAGCCTCAGGGGGGGTATGAAAACAGATACGCAGTATTTT	CASSLRGGMKTDTQYF
once	TRBD2	TRBV6-5	TRBJ2-1	TGTGCCAGCATTTCATGGCCCCATGCGGGGGGGCGCGGTCTGGATGAGCAGTTCTTC	CASISWPHAGGRGLDEQFF
NA	NA	TRBV14	TRBJ2-1	TGTGCCAGCAGCCAGGGCGGGTACCTTTACAATGAGCAGTTCTTC	CASSQGGYLYNEQFF
NA	NA	TRBV5-1	TRBJ2-5	TGCGCCAGCAGCTTGGCGGGTAGAGAACAAGAGACCCAGTACTTC	CASSLAGREQETQYF
few	TRBD1	TRBV7-2	TRBJ1-2	TGTGCCAGCAGCTCTCCGACACAGGGGAACTATGGCTACACCTTC	CASSSPTQGNYGYTF
few	NA	TRBV5-1	TRBJ2-6	TGCGCCAGCAGGGGGGCATCGAGGACTTCACCTGGGGCCAACGTCCTGACTTTC	CASRGASRTSPGANVLTF
NA	TRBD1	TRBV5-1	TRBJ2-4	TGCGCCAGCAGCATAGGACAGGGCACCTTAGCCAAAAACATTCAGTACTTC	CASSIGQGTLAKNIQYF
NA	NA	TRBV12-3/TRBV12-4	TRBJ1-2	TGTGCCAGCAGTACAGGCCCTCCTGGTGGCTACACCTTT	CASSTGPPGGYTF
NA	TRBD2	TRBV6-5	TRBJ2-5	TGTGCCAGCAGTTACTCGGGCCCTAGCGGGGGTCTTAAAGAGACCCAGTACTTC	CASSYSGPSGGLKETQYF
NA	NA	TRBV10-3	TRBJ2-5	TGTGCCACCAGTGAGGGAGGACAGATACAAGAGACCCAGTACTTC	CATSEGGQIQETQYF
once	TRBD2	TRBV5-1	TRBJ2-6	TGCGCCAGCAGCTTGAGCGGGGGCCTCGCTCTGACTTTC	CASSLSGGLALTF
once	NA	TRBV7-9	TRBJ2-5	TGTGCCAGCAGCTTACTGATCCTCCAAGAGACCCAGTACTTC	CASSLLILQETQYF
NA	NA	TRBV16	TRBJ2-1	TGTGCCAGCAGCCAACCCCCCGGACTACTCCCCAATGAGCAGTTCTTC	CASSQPPGLLPNEQFF
NA	NA	TRBV20-1	TRBJ2-5	TGCAGTGCCGGGGGGCCGCAAGAGACCCAGTACTTC	CSAGGPQETQYF
NA	NA	TRBV5-1	TRBJ1-1	TGCGCCAGCAGCTTCGATGGGCGGACAAGTAACACTGAAGCTTTCTTT	CASSFDGRTSNTEAFF
NA	TRBD1	TRBV7-2	TRBJ1-2	TGTGCCAGCAGCCCAACGGACAGGGTTAGCGAGGACTATGGCTACACCTTC	CASSPTDRVSEDYGYTF
few	NA	TRBV5-4	TRBJ2-3	TGTGCCAGCAGTTACGTAGGGACTCGACAAGATACGCAGTATTTT	CASSYVGTRQDTQYF
NA	TRBD2	TRBV7-9	TRBJ2-5	TGTGCCAGCAGCTTAGGATTTCCTTCGAGACAGAGAGCTTCGGGGGGGACCCAGTACTTC	CASSLGFPSRQRASGGTQYF
NA	TRBD2	TRBV29-1	TRBJ2-3	TGCAGCGTTGAACCTAGCGGTAACACAGATACGCAGTATTTT	CSVEPSGNTDTQYF
NA	NA	TRBV5-1	TRBJ2-1	TGCGCCAGCAGCTGGGCTAGCATCCCCTACAATGAGCAGTTCTTC	CASSWASIPYNEQFF